Sequencing of this T cell receptor beta chain was carried out in a study of T-cell reconstitution after alpha-beta-depleted transplantation in children. It was with unique molecular identifiers that the TCRbeta library was prepared. Each CDR3 protein is one row after TCRdb ran MiXCR on the PCR reads. The sample has over 550,000 distinct CDR3 sequences; more than 9% are singletons. This clonotype was counted only a few times. CDR1 SGHTA and CDR2 FQGNSA come from the germline V gene. This CDR3 is 15 amino acids long. After removal of 3 bases from V and 7 bases from J, the junction contained 6 bases not matched to a gene.

Sequenced here: PBMCs from the stem cell graft donor, sampled from the stem cell graft. The TCR was taken from a human donor who donated a stem cell graft to a child with acute myeloid leukemia. The chain recombines TRBV7-2 with TRBJ2-1, with 10 bases matching TRBD2. The CDR3 DNA reads as TGTGCCAGCAGCTTTTCTAGCGGGAGTTGGAATGAGCAGTTCTTC. Translation gives CASSFSSGSWNEQFF. Variable domain in full (rest from reference TRBV7-2 and TRBJ2-1): GAGVSQSPSNKVTEKGKDVELRCDPISGHTALYWYRQSLGQGLEFLIYFQGNSAPDKSGLPSDRFSAERTGGSVSTLTIQRTQQEDSAVYLCASSFSSGSWNEQFFGPGTRLTVL.